This TCR beta chain was found in a study of T cells in Graves' hyperthyroidism and ophthalmopathy. The CDR3 runs 16 residues. Trimming removed 1 base at V and 0 bases at J, with 8 bases between. Per germline, CDR1 SGHNT and CDR2 YYREEE (reference sequence). TCR beta CDR3 regions were amplified from RNA transcripts. An initial round of RT-PCR targeting the TCR CDR3 relied on the HTBI primer set. TCRdb processed the multiplex PCR reads anew with MiXCR; each CDR3 protein has one entry. In the table there are about 500,000 distinct CDR3 sequences, 16% of which are singletons. Diagnoses were established using clinical symptoms, serum thyroxine and TRAb, thyroid ultrasound and orbital computed tomography. About this clonotype: Its antigen is not identified.

Findings and limits, study-wide: Ophthalmopathy onset followed model prediction by a median around six months.

J is TRBJ1-6 and V is TRBV5-4; the D is unclear. Material: blood. The clonotype comes from a woman under 30 with Graves' hyperthyroidism. The CDR3 bases are TGTGCCAGCAGCTTGTCACAGAGCTCCTATAATTCACCCCTCCACTTT. Translated, it gives CASSLSQSSYNSPLHF.